These 10 T cell receptor beta chains came from one sample sequenced in a study of molecular identifiers for immune sequencing clone quantification. TCRdb processed the PCR reads anew with MiXCR; each CDR3 protein has one entry. The table shows 62,000 or so distinct CDR3 sequences, with about a sixth occurring only once. The specimen sequenced was naive CD8+ T cells from blood, with Jurkat cell RNA spiked in. The subset denotes: FACS-sorted CD8+CD4-CCR7+CD45RA+ naive T cells. These receptors were obtained from a human donor in good health. Some libraries in this study had Jurkat cell RNA spiked in.

This clonotype was observed at least ten times. The V call is TRBV20-1, the J call TRBJ2-3; D may correspond to TRBD1 or TRBD2 (5 bases each). V gave up 1 base and J gave up 0 bases, with 11 bases separating them. This CDR3 contains 15 residues. Per the germline V gene, CDR1 is DFQATT and CDR2 is SNEGSKA (reference sequence). DNA of the CDR3: TGCAGTGCTAGAGGATGGGGGTCTAGCACAGATACGCAGTATTTT. It is translated as CSARGWGSSTDTQYF.

Remarks on this clonotype: A much larger clone lies one base from this, so it may be a read error. Since the CDR3 does not end with the conserved phenylalanine or tryptophan, this likely comes from a read error. The chain uses TRBV5-5 and TRBJ2-7, with TRBD2 identical over 10 bases. The CDR3 is 18 residues long. V was clipped by 4 bases and J by 4 bases; unmatched bases: 17. From germline, CDR1 is SGHKS and CDR2 YYEKEE (reference sequence). The CDR3 DNA sequence: TGTGCCAGCAGCCAATCCGGGGCCGGGCTAGCGGGAGAGTACGAGCAGTACCTC. Translation: CASSQSGAGLAGEYEQYL.

This chain joins TRBV5-6 and TRBJ2-7; D remains unclear. V was shortened by 0 bases and J by 3 bases, with 10 bases between the two germline ends. The CDR3 is 14 residues long. Germline lookup yields CDR1 SGHDT and CDR2 YYEEEE. CDR3 protein: CASSLGIGDYEQYF. The CDR3 DNA reads as TGTGCCAGCAGCTTGGGGATAGGCGACTACGAGCAGTACTTC.

This clonotype has at least ten counts. The chain recombines TRBV6-2 or TRBV6-3 with TRBJ2-2, with D tentatively TRBD1 or TRBD2 (5 bases each). The CDR3 contains 21 residues. Germline V lookup: CDR1 MNHEY, CDR2 SVGEGT. V was trimmed by 0 bases and J by 3 bases, leaving 26 bases between them. CDR3 coding DNA: TGTGCCAGCAGTTACTCGGTTATTTGGCCGACAGTTACCGGGGACACCGGGGAGCTGTTTTTT. This translates into CASSYSVIWPTVTGDTGELFF.

In its sample, this clonotype was seen a few times. The chain recombines TRBV19 with TRBJ2-5; 8 nucleotides agree with TRBD2. The CDR3 length is 15 residues. V shed 0 bases, J shed 2 bases, and the junction held 2 bases outside the gene matches. Germline V CDR1 and CDR2: LNHDA, SQIVND (reference sequence). The CDR3 region has the DNA TGTGCCAGTAGTATAGATCGGGAGGGACAAGAGACCCAGTACTTC. This sequence encodes CASSIDREGQETQYF.

A few counts support this clonotype. This rearrangement joins TRBV4-3 to TRBJ1-4; 7 nucleotides agree with TRBD1. Germline CDR1 LGHNA, CDR2 YSLEER. V was pared by 0 bases and J by 7 bases, with 8 bases of the junction left unmatched. The length of the CDR3 is 16 residues. CDR3 sequence: CASSQDRQGRGEKLFF. The CDR3 DNA is TGCGCCAGCAGCCAAGACCGACAGGGTCGAGGTGAAAAACTGTTTTTT.

Ten or more counts support this clonotype. The chain has TRBV2 and TRBJ2-7, with D maybe TRBD1 (5 bases). This CDR3 is built from 14 residues. V gave up 3 bases and J gave up 2 bases, with 11 bases separating them. From germline, CDR1 is SNHLY and CDR2 FYNNEI. The CDR3 here is CASSDRATPYEQYF. The CDR3 DNA sequence: TGTGCCAGCAGTGACAGGGCAACACCCTACGAGCAGTACTTC. Filled out from reference TRBV2 and TRBJ2-7, the complete variable domain reads EPEVTQTPSHQVTQMGQEVILRCVPISNHLYFYWYRQILGQKVEFLVSFYNNEISEKSEIFDDQFSVERPDGSNFTLKIRSTKLEDSAMYFCASSDRATPYEQYFGPGTRLTVT.

For this clonotype: A much bigger clone sits one base away, suggesting this may be a read error. The chain carries TRBV29-1 and TRBJ2-7, with a tentative D call TRBD2 (6 bases). This CDR3 contains 13 residues. The germline gives CDR1 SQVTM, CDR2 ANQGSEA. CDR3 coding DNA: TGCAGCGTTTGGCGGGACGACTCCTACGAGCAGTGCTTC. This encodes CSVWRDDSYEQCF.

V usage is TRBV19 and J usage is TRBJ1-1, with D maybe TRBD1 (5 bases). From germline, CDR1 is LNHDA and CDR2 SQIVND (reference sequence). The CDR3 loop spans 14 amino acids. The ends were cut back, 4 bases at V and 6 bases at J, with 15 bases in the middle. The CDR3 is CASSSPGPGAEAFF. The DNA for the CDR3 is TGTGCCAGTAGTAGCCCGGGACCCGGGGCTGAAGCTTTCTTT. The full variable domain, completed using reference TRBV19 and TRBJ1-1, is DGGITQSPKYLFRKEGQNVTLSCEQNLNHDAMYWYRQDPGQGLRLIYYSQIVNDFQKGDIAEGYSVSREKKESFPLTVTSAQKNPTAFYLCASSSPGPGAEAFFGQGTRLTVV.

This clonotype has just a few counts. A much larger clonotype is one base distant, so this may be a read error. The V gene is TRBV24-1, the J gene TRBJ2-5; D perhaps matches TRBD1 (6 bases). The V end was cut by 3 bases, the J end by 7 bases, with 14 bases between. CDR1 KGHDR and CDR2 SFDVKD come from the germline V gene. This CDR3 is built from 14 residues. The CDR3 sequence is CATSDPRQEGTQYF. The CDR3 DNA reads TGTGCCACCAGTGATCCCCGACAGGAAGGGACCCAGTACTTC.